Shown below are 8 T cell receptor beta chains from a single sample sequenced in a study of blood T cell repertoires in COVID-19. Some clones are missing from TCRdb's copy, which holds only in-frame ones; the method was immunoSEQ multiplex PCR. The sample shows hundreds of thousands of clones, around 85% of them seen only once. The sample consisted of peripheral blood. Receptor source: a woman of 80 years or more with acute or convalescent COVID-19.

This chain connects TRBV9 to TRBJ2-3; 13 nucleotides align to TRBD2. Germline V gives CDR1 SGDLS, CDR2 YYNGEE. The CDR3 covers 18 residues. The junction had 6 bases not matched to a gene; V was cut back by 2 bases and J by 0 bases. The CDR3, as DNA: TGTGCCAGCAGCGTGGGACTAGCGGGGCGAACTAGCACAGATACGCAGTATTTT. This encodes CASSVGLAGRTSTDTQYF.

This sequence joins TRBV7-2 and TRBJ2-1, with 15 bases identical to TRBD2. This CDR3 has 16 residues. Trimming cost V 5 bases and J 7 bases; bases outside gene matches: 6. The germline gives CDR1 SGHTA, CDR2 FQGNSA. The CDR3 spells CASSRTSGGARNEQFF. The CDR3 DNA reads as TGTGCCAGCAGCCGGACTAGCGGGGGGGCACGGAATGAGCAGTTCTTC.

The count of this clone is one. The chain carries TRBV11-2 and TRBJ1-2; 9 positions match TRBD1. V gave up 1 base and J gave up 1 base; unmatched junction bases: 4. The CDR3 has 16 amino acids. Germline CDR1 reads SGHAT; CDR2 reads FQNNGV. The CDR3 nucleotides read TGTGCCAGCAGCTTAGGGACAGGGGCGGTTAACTATGGCTACACCTTC. It specifies CASSLGTGAVNYGYTF.

This sequence joins TRBV3-1 (or the pseudogene TRBV3-2) and TRBJ1-2, with TRBD1 matching 9 bases. V dropped 4 bases and J dropped 2; count of bases not matched to a gene: 8. The CDR3 has 16 residues. Germline V CDR1 and CDR2: LGHDT, YNNKEL (reference sequence). The CDR3 bases are TGTGCCAGCAGCCGGATGGGGACAGGGACGAACTATGGCTACACCTTC. This gives the protein CASSRMGTGTNYGYTF.

The J gene is TRBJ2-3, the V gene TRBV28, with 11 bases that match TRBD2. J lost 2 bases, V lost 8 bases, and 12 bases had no gene match. The CDR3 is 17 residues long. Germline CDR1 and CDR2: MDHEN and SYDVKM. CDR3 in DNA: TGTGCCAGCTCCGTAGCGGGGGGGCCGAGAACCACAGATACGCAGTATTTT. Protein sequence: CASSVAGGPRTTDTQYF.

The chain is built from TRBV28 and TRBJ2-7, with 7 positions matching TRBD1. The germline gives CDR1 MDHEN, CDR2 SYDVKM. V lost 7 bases to trimming and J lost 0 bases; unmatched junction nucleotides: 3. This CDR3 is built from 13 residues. The CDR3: CASTTGPSYEQYF. Written as DNA, the CDR3 is TGTGCCAGCACGACAGGGCCCTCCTACGAGCAGTACTTC.

J is TRBJ2-1 and V is TRBV5-1; TRBD2 aligns across 7 bases. The CDR3 covers 16 residues. V was clipped by 0 bases and J by 4 bases; unmatched bases: 7. From germline, CDR1 is SGHRS and CDR2 YFSETQ. DNA for the CDR3: TGCGCCAGCAGCTTGGCCGGAAGGGAGGGGTACAATGAGCAGTTCTTC. It encodes CASSLAGREGYNEQFF.

V usage is TRBV3-1 (or the pseudogene TRBV3-2) and J usage is TRBJ1-5, with TRBD1 matching over 7 bases. This CDR3 spans 15 amino acids. Trimming at V came to 2 bases and at J to 3 bases, leaving 4 bases not matched to a gene. Germline CDR1 and CDR2: LGHDT and YNNKEL (reference sequence). CDR3 nucleotides: TGTGCCAGCAGCCAATCGGGACAGCCCAATCAGCCCCAGCATTTT. It encodes CASSQSGQPNQPQHF.